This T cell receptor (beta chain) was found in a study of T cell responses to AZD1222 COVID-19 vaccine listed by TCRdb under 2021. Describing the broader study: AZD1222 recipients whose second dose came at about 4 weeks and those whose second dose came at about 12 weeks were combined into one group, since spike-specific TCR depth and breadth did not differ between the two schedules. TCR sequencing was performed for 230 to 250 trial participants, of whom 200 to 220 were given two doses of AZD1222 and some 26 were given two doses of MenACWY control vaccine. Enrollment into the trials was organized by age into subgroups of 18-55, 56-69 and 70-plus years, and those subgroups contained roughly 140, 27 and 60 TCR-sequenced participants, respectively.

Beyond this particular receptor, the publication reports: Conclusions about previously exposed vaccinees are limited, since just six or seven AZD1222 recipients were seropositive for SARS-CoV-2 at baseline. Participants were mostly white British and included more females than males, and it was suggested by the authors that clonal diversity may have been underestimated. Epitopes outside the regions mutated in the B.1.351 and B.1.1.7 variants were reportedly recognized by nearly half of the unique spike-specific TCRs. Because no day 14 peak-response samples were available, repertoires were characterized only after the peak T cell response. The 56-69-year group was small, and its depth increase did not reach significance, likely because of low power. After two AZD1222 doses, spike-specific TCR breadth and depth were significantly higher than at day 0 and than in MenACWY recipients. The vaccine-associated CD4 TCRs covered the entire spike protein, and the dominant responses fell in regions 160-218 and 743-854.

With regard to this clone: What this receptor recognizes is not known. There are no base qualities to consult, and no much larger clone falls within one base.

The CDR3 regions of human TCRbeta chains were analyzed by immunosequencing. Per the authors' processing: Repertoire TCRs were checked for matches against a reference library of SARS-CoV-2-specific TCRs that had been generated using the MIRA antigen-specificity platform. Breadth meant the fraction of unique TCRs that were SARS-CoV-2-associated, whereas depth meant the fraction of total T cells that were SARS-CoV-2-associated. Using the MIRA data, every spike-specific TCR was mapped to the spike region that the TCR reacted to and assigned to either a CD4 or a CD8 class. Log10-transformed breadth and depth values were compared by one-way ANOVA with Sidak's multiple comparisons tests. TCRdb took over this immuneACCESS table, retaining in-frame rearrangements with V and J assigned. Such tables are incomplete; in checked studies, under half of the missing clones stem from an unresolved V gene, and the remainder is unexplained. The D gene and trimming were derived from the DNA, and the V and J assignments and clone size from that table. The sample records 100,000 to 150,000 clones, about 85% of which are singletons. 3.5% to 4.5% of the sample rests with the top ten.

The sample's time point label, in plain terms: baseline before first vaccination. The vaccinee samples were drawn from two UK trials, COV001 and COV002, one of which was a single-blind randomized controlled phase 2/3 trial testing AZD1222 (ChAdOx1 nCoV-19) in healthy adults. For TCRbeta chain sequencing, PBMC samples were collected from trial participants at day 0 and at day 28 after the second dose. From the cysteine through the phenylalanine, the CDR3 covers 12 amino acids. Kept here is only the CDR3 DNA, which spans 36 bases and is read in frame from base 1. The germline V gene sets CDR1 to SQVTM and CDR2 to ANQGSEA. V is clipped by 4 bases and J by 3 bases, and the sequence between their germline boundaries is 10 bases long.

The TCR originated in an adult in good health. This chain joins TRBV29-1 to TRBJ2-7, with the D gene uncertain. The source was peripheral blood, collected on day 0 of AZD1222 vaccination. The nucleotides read TGCAGCGTTGGCAGGTCCTACTACGAGCAGTACTTC. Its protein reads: CSVGRSYYEQYF.